This TCR beta chain was captured by sequencing in a study of naive and memory T cell subsets. Study-wide findings and caveats: RNA-based TCR counts may shift with T cell activation and differentiation. Over 95% of naive TCR sequences appeared only once after error correction, unlike memory subsets. Possibly reflecting memory cells re-expressing CD45RA, a few larger clonotypes occurred in naive repertoires, especially CD8.

In its sample, this clonotype was seen many times. Its specificity is unknown. Two oligonucleotides, mixed equimolar, formed the beta constant-region primer covering TRBC1 and TRBC2. Nested alpha and beta constant-region primers with the SP2 primer drove four PCR rounds on ligated cDNA. The cDNA 3' end received a ligated single-stranded oligonucleotide carrying the SP2 primer and a 12-nucleotide UMI. TCRdb redid the calling of the UMI-ligation and nested PCR reads with MiXCR, one entry per CDR3 protein. The table records around 83,000 distinct CDR3 sequences, approximately 10% of them present only once. Germline V CDR1 and CDR2: MNHEY, SMNVEV (reference sequence). The V end lost 7 bases, the J end lost 2 bases, and 15 bases lay between the germline ends. This CDR3 region has 15 residues. Cells stained for CD3, CD4, CD8, CD45RA, CD27 and viability were sorted into four CD45RA/CD27 subsets.

The chain recombines TRBV27 with TRBJ1-5; D is perhaps TRBD1 (5 bases). The TCR originated in a human donor in good health. Material: naive CD4+ T cells from blood. The CDR3: CASIKAGQGNQPQHF. The CDR3 DNA reads as TGTGCCAGCATTAAGGCAGGGCAGGGCAATCAGCCCCAGCATTTT.